The 12 T cell receptor beta chains below all came from one sample that was sequenced in a study of cytotoxic CD8 clonotypes in ibrutinib-treated CLL. Here immunoSEQ multiplex PCR was the method, and the copy in TCRdb shows in-frame clones only, minus some. The data show some 28,000 clones, with roughly 62% seen just once and about 14% held by the top ten. The source was PBMCs, collected before ibrutinib treatment. These receptors originate from a human donor with chronic lymphocytic leukemia.

CDR3 residues: CASSVLSGGAGGYTF. The DNA of the CDR3 is TGTGCCAGCAGCGTCCTAAGTGGCGGGGCGGGTGGCTACACCTTC. The chain recombines TRBV9 with TRBJ1-2, with a possible D match to TRBD1 (5 bases). The CDR3 is 15 residues long. Trimming removed 2 bases from V and 7 bases from J, with 18 bases in between. CDR1 SGDLS and CDR2 YYNGEE come from the germline V gene.

V is TRBV10-3 and J is TRBJ2-1; D uncertain. The CDR3 has 15 amino acids. Germline CDR1 reads ENHRY; CDR2 reads SYGVKD. V dropped 6 bases and J dropped 4 bases, with 16 bases sitting between them. The DNA for the CDR3 is TGTGCCATCAGAGAGACGATGGGTTTTTACAATGAGCAGTTCTTC. It specifies CAIRETMGFYNEQFF.

The CDR3 loop reads CASRYSGGTSNEQFF. CDR3 nucleotides: TGCGCCAGCAGGTATAGCGGGGGGACTAGCAATGAGCAGTTCTTC. The V and J genes are TRBV5-1 and TRBJ2-1; TRBD2 aligns across 10 bases. CDR3 size: 15 residues. The germline gives CDR1 SGHRS, CDR2 YFSETQ. V dropped 5 bases and J dropped 6; count of bases not matched to a gene: 8.

This clone qualifies as medium-sized. This chain connects TRBV7-6 to TRBJ1-6; no definite D call. The CDR3 length is 16 residues. The germline V gene encodes CDR1 SGHVS and CDR2 FNYEAQ. Trimming took off 3 bases at V and 6 bases at J, with 15 bases between the two ends. The CDR3 region has the DNA TGTGCCAGCAGCTTTACTACCGGGAACCTTAATTCACCCCTCCACTTT. Amino acid sequence: CASSFTTGNLNSPLHF.

V gene TRBV21-1 combines with J gene TRBJ2-1; the table gives TRBD1 as D, unverified against the DNA. TRBV21-1 corresponds to a pseudogene. The CDR3 covers 15 residues. The CDR3 is CASSSSDRSDNEQFF. The CDR3 DNA sequence: TGTGCCAGCAGCAGTTCCGACAGGTCCGACAATGAGCAGTTCTTC.

The rearrangement uses TRBV27 and TRBJ2-4; 7 positions match TRBD1. The CDR3 spans 15 residues. V trimming: 3 bases; J trimming: 5 bases; junction bases outside the gene matches: 7. Germline V gene sequence: CDR1 MNHEY, CDR2 SMNVEV (reference sequence). In DNA, the CDR3 is TGTGCCAGCAGTTTGATGGGGGACAGCCAAAACATTCAGTACTTC. Its translation: CASSLMGDSQNIQYF.

The chain links TRBV5-1 to TRBJ2-1; 12 bases line up with TRBD2. J was trimmed by 4 bases and V by 7 bases; bases with no gene match: 3. The germline V gene encodes CDR1 SGHRS and CDR2 YFSETQ. The CDR3 totals 14 residues. The CDR3 protein is CASWGLAGYNEQFF. CDR3 DNA sequence: TGCGCCAGCTGGGGACTAGCGGGTTACAATGAGCAGTTCTTC.

The rearrangement links TRBV4-1 to TRBJ2-7, with 10 bases that match TRBD2. Trimming at V came to 4 bases and at J to 2 bases, leaving 2 bases not matched to a gene. CDR3 length: 14 residues. CDR1 is MGHRA and CDR2 is YSYEKL in the germline V gene. The CDR3 loop is CASSRTSGTYEQYF. Written as DNA, the CDR3 is TGCGCCAGCAGCCGGACTAGCGGAACCTACGAGCAGTACTTC.

The V gene is TRBV10-1, the J gene TRBJ1-5; 8 bases align to TRBD1. The CDR3 loop spans 13 amino acids. Per germline, CDR1 WNHNN and CDR2 SYGVQD (reference sequence). The trim removed 6 bases at V and 4 bases at J, leaving 2 bases unmatched. This CDR3 reads CASSQGANQPQHF. CDR3 DNA sequence: TGCGCCAGCAGCCAGGGGGCGAATCAGCCCCAGCATTTT.

The chain employs TRBV9 and TRBJ2-5, with unresolved D. Germline-derived CDR1 and CDR2 are SGDLS and YYNGEE. There are 13 residues in the CDR3. V lost 4 bases to trimming and J lost 3 bases, with 10 bases between them. CDR3 DNA: TGTGCCAGCAGCCGGTTGTTGGAAGAGACCCAGTACTTC. Its translation is CASSRLLEETQYF. Variable domain in full (rest from reference TRBV9 and TRBJ2-5): DSGVTQTPKHLITATGQRVTLRCSPRSGDLSVYWYQQSLDQGLQFLIQYYNGEERAKGNILERFSAQQFPDLHSELNLSSLELGDSALYFCASSRLLEETQYFGPGTRLLVL.

In nucleotides, the CDR3 is TGTGCCAGCAGCTCGGGACTAGCGGGAATCAATGAGCAGTTCTTC. Translated: CASSSGLAGINEQFF. This rearrangement joins TRBV11-2 to TRBJ2-1; TRBD2 matches at 13 bases. Trimming at V came to 4 bases and at J to 6 bases, leaving 3 bases not matched to a gene. The CDR3 runs 15 residues. In germline, CDR1 is SGHAT, CDR2 FQNNGV.

The chain recombines TRBV11-2 with TRBJ2-5; perhaps D is TRBD1 or TRBD2 (7 bases each). Germline CDR1 SGHAT, CDR2 FQNNGV. Trimming took off 5 bases at V and 2 bases at J, with 12 bases between the two ends. The CDR3 extends over 14 amino acids. CDR3 bases: TGTGCCAGCAGCCCAGGGGGGGCTCAAGAGACCCAGTACTTC. It codes for CASSPGGAQETQYF. The full variable domain, its missing parts supplied by reference TRBV11-2 and TRBJ2-5, is EAGVAQSPRYKIIEKRQSVAFWCNPISGHATLYWYQQILGQGPKLLIQFQNNGVVDDSQLPKDRFSAERLKGVDSTLKIQPAKLEDSAVYLCASSPGGAQETQYFGPGTRLLVL.